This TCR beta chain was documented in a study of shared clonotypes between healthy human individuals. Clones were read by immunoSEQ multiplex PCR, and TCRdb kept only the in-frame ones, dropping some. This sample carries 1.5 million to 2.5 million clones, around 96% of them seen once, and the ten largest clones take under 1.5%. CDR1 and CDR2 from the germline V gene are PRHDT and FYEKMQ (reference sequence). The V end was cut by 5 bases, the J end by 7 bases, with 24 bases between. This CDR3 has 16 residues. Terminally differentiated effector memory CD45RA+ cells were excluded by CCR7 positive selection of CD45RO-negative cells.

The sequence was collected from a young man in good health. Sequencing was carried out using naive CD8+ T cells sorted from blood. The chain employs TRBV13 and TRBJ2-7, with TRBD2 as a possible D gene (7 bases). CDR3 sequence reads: CASSPRGGGALGEQYF. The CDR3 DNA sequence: TGTGCCAGCAGCCCACGAGGGGGGGGCGCCTTAGGGGAGCAGTACTTC.